The 29 T cell receptor beta chains reported below all come from one sample, sequenced in a study of Tregs in tolerant kidney transplant recipients (dated by TCRdb to about 2019). The method behind the library was the immunoSEQ multiplex PCR assay. The table was pulled from immuneACCESS by TCRdb, which kept in-frame rearrangements only. Such tables lose some clones; where checked, under half of the loss comes from unresolved V genes, and the rest has no known cause. For this sample the table gives some 90,000 clones, of which around nine tenths were detected only once. The ten biggest clones cover 4.7% of the sample. Sequences were obtained from CD8+ T cells from blood. These TCRs come from a human donor in good health.

This clone was counted a few times. CDR3 nucleotide sequence: TGTGCCAGCAGCTGGCGCAGGGGGAGGGCCAGTGATGAGCAGTTCTTC. Residues: CASSWRRGRASDEQFF. The rearrangement joins TRBV7-9 to TRBJ2-1; D could derive from TRBD1 or TRBD2 (7 bases each). Germline CDR1 and CDR2: SEHNR and FQNEAQ (reference sequence). The germline V and J ends were trimmed by 4 bases and 8 bases, with 21 bases remaining between them. There are 16 residues in the CDR3. Combining the CDR3 with reference TRBV7-9 and TRBJ2-1 gives the whole variable domain DTGVSQNPRHKITKRGQNVTFRCDPISEHNRLYWYRQTLGQGPEFLTYFQNEAQLEKSRLLSDRFSAERPKGSFSTLEIQRTEQGDSAMYLCASSWRRGRASDEQFFGPGTRLTVL.

This chain links TRBV5-6 with TRBJ2-1; D perhaps matches TRBD1 (6 bases). The CDR3 spans 15 residues. CDR1 is SGHDT, CDR2 YYEEEE, per germline. The ends were cut back, 0 bases at V and 4 bases at J, with 11 bases in the middle. CDR3 sequence (DNA): TGTGCCAGCAGCTTGGCCACAGGGTGGTACAATGAGCAGTTCTTC. As protein: CASSLATGWYNEQFF.

The gene calls are TRBV7-6 and TRBJ1-4; D not resolved. This CDR3 contains 16 residues. The germline gives CDR1 SGHVS, CDR2 FNYEAQ. V lost 5 bases, J lost 3 bases, and 16 bases lay in between. In nucleotides, the CDR3 is TGTGCCAGCAGCACCATAGTACAGAGGTCTAATGAAAAACTGTTTTTT. This sequence encodes CASSTIVQRSNEKLFF.

The rearrangement links TRBV29-1 to TRBJ2-7; D is unresolved. Germline values: CDR1 SQVTM, CDR2 ANQGSEA. The CDR3 length is 11 residues. V lost 4 bases to trimming and J lost 2 bases, with 6 bases between them. CDR3: CSVGSTYEQYF. The DNA of the CDR3 is TGCAGCGTTGGGAGTACCTACGAGCAGTACTTC.

In its sample, this clone was seen a few times. The gene calls are TRBV11-3 and TRBJ2-5, with D perhaps matching TRBD1 (6 bases). The CDR3 loop spans 15 amino acids. Trimming removed 3 bases from V and 1 base from J, with 12 bases in between. Germline CDR1 reads SGHNT; CDR2 reads YENEEA. CDR3 residues: CASSLGARGQETQYF. CDR3 in DNA: TGTGCCAGCAGCTTGGGGGCGAGGGGCCAAGAGACCCAGTACTTC.

The rearrangement links TRBV7-2 to TRBJ2-7, with a weak D call TRBD2 (6 bases). This CDR3 spans 14 amino acids. The V end lost 5 bases, the J end lost 1 base, and 12 bases lay between the germline ends. Germline assignment: CDR1 SGHTA and CDR2 FQGNSA. The CDR3 DNA reads as TGTGCCAGCAGCCCAAAGGGACTTTCCTACGAGCAGTACTTC. This translates into CASSPKGLSYEQYF.

The chain links TRBV6-5 to TRBJ2-5; TRBD2 matches 8 bases. This CDR3 has 15 amino acids. With V trimmed by 2 bases and J by 5 bases, 7 bases remained unmatched. From germline, CDR1 is MNHEY and CDR2 SVGAGI. CDR3 DNA: TGTGCCAGCAGTTACGCCCTAGCGGGCGGGGAGACCCAGTACTTC. Its translation: CASSYALAGGETQYF.

The chain uses TRBV7-9 and TRBJ2-5, with D tentatively TRBD1 (5 bases). CDR1 SEHNR and CDR2 FQNEAQ come from the germline V gene (reference sequence). This CDR3 region has 14 residues. Trimming removed 1 base at V and 2 bases at J, with 8 bases between. The chain's CDR3 is CASSLEGAQETQYF. In nucleotides, the CDR3 is TGTGCCAGCAGCTTAGAAGGGGCGCAAGAGACCCAGTACTTC.

This clone showed up just once. This chain connects TRBV5-1 to TRBJ2-3; no reliable D call. The ends were cut back, 4 bases at V and 5 bases at J, with 5 bases in the middle. Germline V lookup: CDR1 SGHRS, CDR2 YFSETQ. This CDR3 is 11 amino acids long. The CDR3 sequence: CASSAGDTQYF. In nucleotides, the CDR3 is TGCGCCAGCAGCGCAGGAGATACGCAGTATTTT.

This clone was seen just once. A junction boundary mismatches the germline segment, possibly from a read error. The rearrangement links TRBV7-7 to TRBJ2-1, with D unresolved. From germline, CDR1 is SSHAT and CDR2 FNYEAQ (reference sequence). The CDR3 is 16 residues long. CDR3 coding DNA: TGTGCTAGCAGCCCCATCGGTCCTTTCTCCTACAATGAGCAGTTCTTC. Protein: CASSPIGPFSYNEQFF.

The V gene is TRBV7-6, the J gene TRBJ1-2, with D unresolved. The CDR3 consists of 14 residues. Germline values: CDR1 SGHVS, CDR2 FNYEAQ. V lost 0 bases to trimming and J lost 0 bases, with 5 bases between them. The CDR3 nucleotides are TGTGCCAGCAGCTTAGCAGGCTCTAACTATGGCTACACCTTC. Amino acids: CASSLAGSNYGYTF.

V and J are TRBV19 and TRBJ1-1; no reliable D call. This CDR3 spans 14 amino acids. Germline CDR1 reads LNHDA; CDR2 reads SQIVND (reference sequence). Trimming cost V 6 bases and J 3 bases, with 14 bases left between them. The CDR3 region has the DNA TGTGCCAGTAGCCACCCCCAGCAAGACACTGAAGCTTTCTTT. Protein sequence: CASSHPQQDTEAFF.

The V gene is TRBV5-1, the J gene TRBJ2-2, with D maybe TRBD1 (8 bases). Trimming cost V 4 bases and J 7 bases, with 17 bases left between them. The CDR3 contains 15 residues. CDR1 is SGHRS, CDR2 YFSETQ, per germline. The CDR3 spells CASSKDREGGGELFF. Written as DNA, the CDR3 is TGCGCCAGCAGCAAGGACAGGGAGGGAGGCGGGGAGCTGTTTTTT.

The rearrangement uses TRBV4-1 and TRBJ1-1; D is perhaps TRBD1 (5 bases). The CDR3 is made up of 18 amino acids. The germline gives CDR1 MGHRA, CDR2 YSYEKL. Trimming took off 0 bases at V and 1 base at J, with 18 bases between the two ends. In nucleotides, the CDR3 is TGCGCCAGCAGCCAAGATTGGATGGAGAGAGGGGAGAACACTGAAGCTTTCTTT. Protein sequence: CASSQDWMERGENTEAFF.

The V and J genes are TRBV9 and TRBJ2-7, with 10 bases lining up with TRBD1. The CDR3 loop spans 15 amino acids. Germline CDR1 reads SGDLS; CDR2 reads YYNGEE. Unmatched junction bases numbered 7, after V lost 4 bases and J lost 3 bases. The CDR3 bases are TGTGCCAGCAGCCAGGGACAGGGGACCGTCTACGAGCAGTACTTC. Protein: CASSQGQGTVYEQYF.

The rearrangement links TRBV7-8 to TRBJ2-7; 7 bases match TRBD2. This CDR3 is 16 amino acids long. CDR1 and CDR2 from the germline V gene are SGHVS and FQNEAQ. V was clipped by 2 bases and J by 3 bases; unmatched bases: 10. CDR3 coding DNA: TGTGCCAGCAGCTTACGGCCCCTTGGGGGGGACTACGAGCAGTACTTC. It codes for CASSLRPLGGDYEQYF.

The rearrangement links TRBV2 to TRBJ2-7; D gene ambiguous. Germline V lookup: CDR1 SNHLY, CDR2 FYNNEI. This CDR3 has 10 amino acids. The V end lost 4 bases, the J end lost 6 bases, and 4 bases lay between the germline ends. CDR3 residues: CASSGREQYF. In DNA form, the CDR3 reads TGTGCCAGCAGTGGTCGCGAGCAGTACTTC.

A single count supports this clone. The CDR3 region is CASSASRGLNQPQHF. The CDR3 DNA reads as TGTGCCAGCAGTGCCAGCCGGGGACTAAATCAGCCCCAGCATTTT. The chain has TRBV2 and TRBJ1-5; D possibly corresponds to TRBD1 (5 bases). Germline V gene lookup returns CDR1 SNHLY and CDR2 FYNNEI. CDR3 length equals 15 residues. V was clipped by 4 bases and J by 4 bases, with 14 bases between them.

This clone was found once. V usage is TRBV11-3 and J usage is TRBJ2-7, with D possibly being TRBD1 (6 bases). Trimming took off 7 bases at V and 0 bases at J, with 13 bases between the two ends. Germline V gene sequence: CDR1 SGHNT, CDR2 YENEEA. This CDR3 region has 14 residues. CDR3: CASKVSGDSYEQYF. Written as DNA, the CDR3 is TGTGCCAGCAAAGTCTCAGGGGACTCCTACGAGCAGTACTTC. The complete variable domain, with remaining parts taken from reference TRBV11-3 and TRBJ2-7, reads EAGVVQSPRYKIIEKKQPVAFWCNPISGHNTLYWYLQNLGQGPELLIRYENEEAVDDSQLPKDRFSAERLKGVDSTLKIQPAELGDSAVYLCASKVSGDSYEQYFGPGTRLTVT.

The chain uses TRBV5-4 and TRBJ2-7; 8 positions match TRBD1. V lost 2 bases to trimming and J lost 3 bases; unmatched junction nucleotides: 4. The germline V gene has CDR1 SGHNT and CDR2 YYREEE (reference sequence). This CDR3 comprises 14 residues. This CDR3 reads CASSFPGQVYEQYF. In nucleotides, the CDR3 is TGTGCCAGCAGCTTCCCGGGACAGGTCTACGAGCAGTACTTC.

CDR3 in amino acids: CAWSYRRTEAFF. CDR3 DNA sequence: TGTGCCTGGAGTTATAGGCGCACTGAAGCTTTCTTT. The V gene is TRBV30, the J gene TRBJ1-1; D is unresolved. The germline V gene encodes CDR1 GTSNPN and CDR2 SVGIG (reference sequence). V gave up 2 bases and J gave up 4 bases, with 8 bases separating them. The CDR3 has 12 amino acids.

As regards this clone: Other nucleotide sequences in the sample specify the same CDR3. The chain uses TRBV7-9 and TRBJ2-7; no definite D call. This CDR3 has 13 amino acids. Germline V CDR1 and CDR2: SEHNR, FQNEAQ (reference sequence). The V gene lost 1 base and the J gene lost 3 bases, with 7 bases spanning the gap. The CDR3 reads CASSLGPSYEQYF. For the CDR3, the DNA is TGTGCCAGCAGCTTAGGACCCAGCTACGAGCAGTACTTC.

V and J are TRBV7-9 and TRBJ1-5; TRBD1 is a possible D gene (5 bases). The germline gives CDR1 SEHNR, CDR2 FQNEAQ (reference sequence). V lost 5 bases and J lost 3, with 14 bases in between. This CDR3 is 15 amino acids long. CDR3 sequence reads: CASSHVGGDNQPQHF. CDR3 coding DNA: TGTGCCAGCAGCCACGTTGGAGGGGACAATCAGCCCCAGCATTTT.

CDR3 in DNA: TGTGCCAGCAGCTCATACGGGACAGTGGATGGCTACACCTTC. The encoded protein is CASSSYGTVDGYTF. This chain uses TRBV11-2 with TRBJ1-2, with 7 positions matching TRBD1. This CDR3 has 14 residues. CDR1 SGHAT and CDR2 FQNNGV come from the germline V gene. The ends lost 4 bases at V and 6 bases at J; junction bases unmatched: 8. The full variable domain, with the rest looked up from reference TRBV11-2 and TRBJ1-2, is EAGVAQSPRYKIIEKRQSVAFWCNPISGHATLYWYQQILGQGPKLLIQFQNNGVVDDSQLPKDRFSAERLKGVDSTLKIQPAKLEDSAVYLCASSSYGTVDGYTFGSGTRLTVV.

This chain joins TRBV6-5 and TRBJ1-3; D remains unclear. V was clipped by 6 bases and J by 1 base, with 10 bases between them. CDR1 and CDR2 (germline): MNHEY, SVGAGI. This CDR3 is 14 amino acids long. The CDR3 region is CASREPYSGNTIYF. Written as DNA, the CDR3 is TGTGCCAGCAGAGAGCCGTATTCTGGAAACACCATATATTTT.

The chain joins TRBV6-4 to TRBJ2-3; TRBD2 might be the D (6 bases). CDR1 is MRHNA and CDR2 is SNTAGT in the germline V gene. The ends were cut back, 2 bases at V and 9 bases at J, with 12 bases in the middle. CDR3 size: 13 residues. The CDR3 protein is CASSDGEEGTQYF. The CDR3 DNA reads TGTGCCAGCAGTGACGGTGAGGAGGGGACGCAGTATTTT.

The V and J genes are TRBV11-3 and TRBJ2-5; 9 positions agree with TRBD1. The ends lost 2 bases at V and 2 bases at J; junction bases unmatched: 6. Per the germline V gene, CDR1 is SGHNT and CDR2 is YENEEA. CDR3 length: 16 amino acids. The CDR3 DNA follows: TGTGCCAGCAGCTTACCCCCCGACAGGGGGCAAGAGACCCAGTACTTC. Its protein is CASSLPPDRGQETQYF. Full variable domain (missing parts from reference TRBV11-3 and TRBJ2-5): EAGVVQSPRYKIIEKKQPVAFWCNPISGHNTLYWYLQNLGQGPELLIRYENEEAVDDSQLPKDRFSAERLKGVDSTLKIQPAELGDSAVYLCASSLPPDRGQETQYFGPGTRLLVL.

The chain has TRBV2 and TRBJ2-1, with unresolved D. Germline V gene sequence: CDR1 SNHLY, CDR2 FYNNEI. The CDR3 length is 12 residues. The V gene lost 0 bases and the J gene lost 13 bases, with 10 bases spanning the gap. As DNA, the CDR3 is TGTGCCAGCAGTGAAGCGCCAGCCCCCCAGTTCTTC. Amino acids: CASSEAPAPQFF.

This chain joins TRBV6-1 and TRBJ2-7; TRBD2 aligns across 11 bases. Germline loops: CDR1 MNHNS, CDR2 SASEGT. The ends lost 1 base at V and 6 bases at J; junction bases unmatched: 5. The CDR3 is 15 residues long. CDR3 DNA: TGTGCCAGCAGTGAAGACACTAGCGGGGGACGCGAGCAGTACTTC. As protein: CASSEDTSGGREQYF.